These T cell receptor beta chains were read from a single sample in a study of cytomegalovirus exposure and HLA in healthy donors. Libraries were prepared by immunoSEQ multiplex PCR; TCRdb keeps only in-frame clonotypes and omits some of them. The sample includes about 140,000 clones, approximately 83% of them seen just once. The sample comprised PBMCs. Receptors originate from a woman in her 40s in good health and CMV-seronegative. Each CDR3 is given with its conserved first and last residue. Fields, in order: J gene, clone size, D gene, V gene, CDR3 protein, CDR3 DNA. D genes are given only for firm matches. Expanded clones get a size class; other rows say once, few or many, or leave the size out.

J: TRBJ1-6
size: NA
D: NA
V: TRBV27
CDR3: CASSLNRAYNSPLHF
DNA: TGTGCCAGCAGTTTAAACAGGGCCTATAATTCACCCCTCCACTTT

J: TRBJ1-3
size: few
D: NA
V: TRBV19
CDR3: CASLRVDSGNTIYF
DNA: TGTGCCAGTCTTCGGGTTGACTCTGGAAACACCATATATTTT

J: TRBJ2-1
size: NA
D: TRBD2
V: TRBV5-4
CDR3: CASSPLAGGSYNEQFF
DNA: TGTGCCAGCAGCCCACTAGCGGGAGGGTCCTACAATGAGCAGTTCTTC

J: TRBJ1-5
size: few
D: NA
V: TRBV10-3
CDR3: CAAQENGNQPQHF
DNA: TGTGCCGCACAGGAGAACGGCAATCAGCCCCAGCATTTT

J: TRBJ2-7
size: NA
D: TRBD2
V: TRBV2
CDR3: CASTNSGVSYEQYF
DNA: TGTGCCAGCACGAATAGCGGGGTCTCCTACGAGCAGTACTTC

J: TRBJ1-4
size: NA
D: TRBD1
V: TRBV19
CDR3: CASNPGQTVEKLFF
DNA: TGTGCCAGTAACCCGGGACAGACGGTCGAAAAACTGTTTTTT

J: TRBJ1-1
size: NA
D: NA
V: TRBV21-1
CDR3: CASSKTRDRGTEAFF
DNA: TGTGCCAGCAGCAAGACCCGTGACAGGGGCACTGAAGCTTTCTTT

J: TRBJ1-1
size: NA
D: NA
V: TRBV19
CDR3: CASGEVRLNTEAFF
DNA: TGTGCCAGCGGGGAGGTCCGATTGAACACTGAAGCTTTCTTT

J: TRBJ2-7
size: NA
D: NA
V: TRBV11-2
CDR3: CASSGSTGIGEQYF
DNA: TGTGCCAGCAGTGGGAGTACAGGGATAGGAGAGCAGTACTTC

J: TRBJ1-2
size: NA
D: NA
V: TRBV28
CDR3: CASSSYTSRSLGYTF
DNA: TGTGCCAGCAGTTCCTATACCTCACGGAGCTTAGGCTACACCTTC

J: TRBJ2-2
size: NA
D: NA
V: TRBV15
CDR3: CATSLSAGELFF
DNA: TGTGCCACCAGCCTATCTGCCGGGGAGCTGTTTTTT

J: TRBJ2-6
size: NA
D: TRBD1
V: TRBV13
CDR3: CASSLGRTGANVLTF
DNA: TGTGCCAGCAGCTTAGGAAGGACAGGAGCCAACGTCCTGACTTTC

J: TRBJ2-1
size: NA
D: NA
V: TRBV7-9
CDR3: CASSLWNREGEQFF
DNA: TGTGCCAGCAGCTTATGGAACAGGGAGGGCGAGCAGTTCTTC

J: TRBJ2-7
size: NA
D: NA
V: TRBV2
CDR3: CASSGTADEQYF
DNA: TGTGCCAGCAGTGGGACAGCCGACGAGCAGTACTTC

J: TRBJ2-3
size: NA
D: TRBD2
V: TRBV5-1
CDR3: CASSLGSSGRSTDTQYF
DNA: TGCGCCAGCAGCTTGGGATCTAGCGGGCGTAGCACAGATACGCAGTATTTT

J: TRBJ2-3
size: NA
D: TRBD2
V: TRBV6-5
CDR3: CASSPGLAYTDTQYF
DNA: TGTGCCAGCAGCCCGGGACTAGCGTACACAGATACGCAGTATTTT

J: TRBJ1-4
size: NA
D: NA
V: TRBV5-1
CDR3: CASSLERGEKLFF
DNA: TGCGCCAGCAGCCTTGAACGGGGTGAAAAACTGTTTTTT

J: TRBJ2-6
size: NA
D: NA
V: TRBV19
CDR3: CASSIEGLGSGANVLTF
DNA: TGTGCCAGTAGTATAGAGGGCCTCGGCTCTGGGGCCAACGTCCTGACTTTC

J: TRBJ1-1
size: NA
D: TRBD1
V: TRBV7-9
CDR3: CSSSLGTGSGGTEAFF
DNA: TGTTCCAGCAGCTTGGGGACAGGTTCTGGCGGCACTGAAGCTTTCTTT

J: TRBJ2-1
size: NA
D: TRBD2
V: TRBV10-3
CDR3: CAISELAGAYNEQFF
DNA: TGTGCCATCAGTGAGTTAGCGGGAGCCTACAATGAGCAGTTCTTC

J: TRBJ2-7
size: NA
D: NA
V: TRBV30
CDR3: CAWREQADEQYF
DNA: TGTGCCTGGAGGGAACAGGCTGACGAGCAGTACTTC

J: TRBJ1-4
size: NA
D: TRBD1
V: TRBV18
CDR3: CASSPRTGSGEKLFF
DNA: TGTGCCAGCTCACCACGGACAGGGTCGGGTGAAAAACTGTTTTTT

J: TRBJ1-1
size: NA
D: TRBD1
V: TRBV6-1
CDR3: CASRDRGGTEAFF
DNA: TGTGCCAGCCGAGACAGGGGGGGCACTGAAGCTTTCTTT

J: TRBJ1-2
size: NA
D: TRBD1
V: TRBV6-5
CDR3: CASTIRQGRLNGYTF
DNA: TGTGCCAGCACCATAAGACAGGGCAGATTAAATGGCTACACCTTC

J: TRBJ2-2
size: NA
D: TRBD2
V: TRBV7-6
CDR3: CASSLEVSGGAGELFF
DNA: TGTGCCAGCAGCTTAGAAGTTAGCGGGGGGGCCGGGGAGCTGTTTTTT

J: TRBJ1-2
size: NA
D: NA
V: TRBV11-2
CDR3: CASSLDRRGADYGYTF
DNA: TGTGCCAGCAGCTTAGATAGGAGGGGCGCTGACTATGGCTACACCTTC

J: TRBJ2-2
size: NA
D: NA
V: TRBV5-1
CDR3: CASSLGQVPPNTGELFF
DNA: TGCGCCAGCAGCTTGGGACAGGTGCCCCCGAACACCGGGGAGCTGTTTTTT

J: TRBJ1-3
size: NA
D: NA
V: TRBV30
CDR3: CAWSKQWNTIYF
DNA: TGTGCCTGGAGCAAACAATGGAACACCATATATTTT

J: TRBJ1-2
size: once
D: TRBD1
V: TRBV30
CDR3: CAWRGQGATGYTF
DNA: TGTGCCTGGAGAGGTCAGGGGGCGACCGGCTACACCTTC

J: TRBJ2-7
size: NA
D: TRBD1
V: TRBV10-2
CDR3: CASSEDRVYMDLEQYF
DNA: TGCGCCAGCAGTGAGGACAGGGTCTATATGGACCTCGAGCAGTACTTC

J: TRBJ2-1
size: once
D: TRBD2
V: TRBV5-4
CDR3: CASSLGSGSYDEQFF
DNA: TGTGCCAGCAGCTTGGGTAGCGGGAGTTACGATGAGCAGTTCTTC

J: TRBJ2-7
size: NA
D: NA
V: TRBV27
CDR3: CASSFEGTAYEQYF
DNA: TGTGCCAGCAGTTTTGAAGGTACAGCCTACGAGCAGTACTTC

J: TRBJ2-4
size: once
D: TRBD1
V: TRBV4-1
CDR3: CASSQGPGQGNKNIQYF
DNA: TGCGCCAGCAGCCAAGGCCCCGGACAGGGGAACAAAAACATTCAGTACTTC

J: TRBJ2-5
size: NA
D: TRBD2
V: TRBV4-2
CDR3: CASSLGGSGGTETQYF
DNA: TGTGCCAGCAGCCTTGGGGGGAGCGGGGGTACGGAGACCCAGTACTTC

J: TRBJ2-1
size: NA
D: TRBD2
V: TRBV5-6
CDR3: CASSAGLAGDYGEQFF
DNA: TGTGCCAGCAGCGCGGGACTAGCGGGAGACTATGGTGAGCAGTTCTTC

J: TRBJ2-7
size: NA
D: TRBD2
V: TRBV5-1
CDR3: CASSLGLAGVPSSYEQYF
DNA: TGCGCCAGCAGCTTGGGACTAGCGGGGGTCCCGAGCTCCTACGAGCAGTACTTC

J: TRBJ1-3
size: NA
D: NA
V: TRBV6-6
CDR3: CASSYPGGTGNTIYF
DNA: TGTGCCAGCAGTTACCCGGGAGGGACTGGAAACACCATATATTTT

J: TRBJ2-5
size: NA
D: NA
V: TRBV7-8
CDR3: CASSLVKIGETQYF
DNA: TGTGCCAGCAGCTTAGTCAAGATCGGGGAGACCCAGTACTTC

J: TRBJ2-3
size: NA
D: TRBD1
V: TRBV6-5
CDR3: CASSYSSGQGTDTQYF
DNA: TGTGCCAGCAGCTACTCGAGTGGACAGGGTACAGATACGCAGTATTTT

J: TRBJ2-3
size: NA
D: TRBD1
V: TRBV10-3
CDR3: CAIRDVRQGGNTQYF
DNA: TGTGCCATCAGGGACGTGAGACAGGGGGGGAATACGCAGTATTTT

J: TRBJ2-1
size: few
D: NA
V: TRBV10-3
CDR3: CAIRNEGDEQFF
DNA: TGTGCCATCAGGAACGAGGGCGATGAGCAGTTCTTC

J: TRBJ2-7
size: few
D: NA
V: TRBV2
CDR3: CASILPLAYEQYF
DNA: TGTGCCAGCATCCTCCCCCTTGCCTACGAGCAGTACTTC

J: TRBJ2-5
size: few
D: TRBD1
V: TRBV4-1
CDR3: CASSYGQGQETQYF
DNA: TGCGCCAGCAGCTATGGACAGGGGCAAGAGACCCAGTACTTC

J: TRBJ1-2
size: NA
D: TRBD1
V: TRBV7-2
CDR3: CASSPEAGQAYGYTF
DNA: TGTGCCAGCAGCCCAGAGGCGGGACAGGCGTACGGCTACACCTTC

J: TRBJ2-3
size: NA
D: TRBD2
V: TRBV10-3
CDR3: CAIDAGGTDTQYF
DNA: TGTGCCATCGATGCGGGAGGGACAGATACGCAGTATTTT

J: TRBJ2-7
size: NA
D: NA
V: TRBV15
CDR3: CATSRPDSYEQYF
DNA: TGTGCCACCAGCAGACCTGACAGCTACGAGCAGTACTTC

J: TRBJ1-3
size: NA
D: NA
V: TRBV7-9
CDR3: CASSLGQASSSGNTIYF
DNA: TGTGCCAGCAGCTTAGGGCAGGCTTCAAGCTCTGGAAACACCATATATTTT

J: TRBJ2-7
size: NA
D: NA
V: TRBV5-1
CDR3: CASSLGQPRLSRFYEQYF
DNA: TGCGCCAGCAGCTTGGGACAGCCGAGATTATCTAGATTCTACGAGCAGTACTTC

J: TRBJ1-5
size: NA
D: NA
V: TRBV19
CDR3: CASKRQIGQPQHF
DNA: TGTGCCAGTAAACGACAGATAGGTCAGCCCCAGCATTTT

J: TRBJ1-2
size: few
D: NA
V: TRBV6-1
CDR3: CASSTQGGGYTF
DNA: TGTGCCAGCAGTACCCAGGGTGGGGGCTACACCTTC

J: TRBJ2-3
size: NA
D: NA
V: TRBV11-2
CDR3: CASSFWGTADTQYF
DNA: TGTGCCAGCAGCTTTTGGGGCACGGCAGATACGCAGTATTTT

J: TRBJ2-1
size: NA
D: TRBD2
V: TRBV6-5
CDR3: CASAGTTFRNEQFF
DNA: TGTGCCAGCGCCGGGACTACGTTCAGGAATGAGCAGTTCTTC

J: TRBJ1-1
size: NA
D: NA
V: TRBV4-2
CDR3: CASSQDARVTFF
DNA: TGTGCCAGCAGCCAAGATGCCAGGGTAACTTTCTTT

J: TRBJ2-1
size: once
D: TRBD1
V: TRBV29-1
CDR3: CSARDSSYNEQFF
DNA: TGCAGCGCCAGGGACAGCTCCTACAATGAGCAGTTCTTC